This T cell receptor beta chain stems from a study of technical replicates of blood from a handful of donors. This CDR3 region has 12 residues. Per the germline V gene, CDR1 is SQVTM and CDR2 is ANQGSEA. V dropped 4 bases and J dropped 6 bases, with 10 bases sitting between them. Sequencing was performed with immunoSEQ multiplex PCR; in TCRdb, only in-frame clones are kept and a portion is missing. The sample lists about 80,000 clones; 86% were seen once. This clonotype was sampled from a human donor in good health. Some clones in this sample may be carry-over from other donors' samples. The source material was PBMCs. The chain links TRBV29-1 to TRBJ2-1, with D hard to call. CDR3 sequence: CSVVLSSNEQFF. CDR3 DNA: TGCAGCGTTGTACTGTCTAGCAATGAGCAGTTCTTC.